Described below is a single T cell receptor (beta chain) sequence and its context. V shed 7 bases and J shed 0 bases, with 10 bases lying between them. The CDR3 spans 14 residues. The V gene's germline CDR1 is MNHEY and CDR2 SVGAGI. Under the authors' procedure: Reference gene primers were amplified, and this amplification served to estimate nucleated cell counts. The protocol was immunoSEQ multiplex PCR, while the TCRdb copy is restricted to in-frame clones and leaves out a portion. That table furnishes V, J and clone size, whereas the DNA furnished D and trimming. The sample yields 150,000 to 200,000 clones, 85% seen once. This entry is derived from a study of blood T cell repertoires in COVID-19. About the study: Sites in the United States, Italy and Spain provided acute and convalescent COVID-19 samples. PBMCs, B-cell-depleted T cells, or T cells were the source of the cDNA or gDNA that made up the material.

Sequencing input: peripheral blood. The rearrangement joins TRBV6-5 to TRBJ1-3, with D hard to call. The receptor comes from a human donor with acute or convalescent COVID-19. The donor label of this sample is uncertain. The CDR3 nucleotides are TGTGCCAGCAAATACACCCCCTCTGGAAACACCATATATTTT. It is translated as CASKYTPSGNTIYF.